The 4 T cell receptor beta chains presented below share a single source sample, sequenced in a study of blood T cell repertoires in COVID-19. The assay was immunoSEQ multiplex PCR, and TCRdb's table has in-frame clones only and misses some. The table has 65,000 to 85,000 clones, about 82% seen once. The specimen sequenced was peripheral blood. These receptors all come from an older woman with acute or convalescent COVID-19.

The chain carries TRBV10-2 and TRBJ2-1, with D possibly matching TRBD1 (5 bases). V was trimmed by 2 bases and J by 8 bases, leaving 7 bases between them. The CDR3 spans 12 residues. Germline values: CDR1 WSHSY, CDR2 SAAADI. Here the CDR3 reads CASSERGYEQFF. The CDR3, as DNA: TGCGCCAGCAGTGAGAGGGGCTATGAGCAGTTCTTC.

The chain links TRBV12-3 or TRBV12-4 to TRBJ2-3; D is ambiguous. Trimming removed 4 bases at V and 7 bases at J, with 9 bases between. CDR3 length: 12 amino acids. The CDR3 reads CASSSSFYTQYF. As DNA, the CDR3 is TGTGCCAGCAGTTCCAGTTTCTATACGCAGTATTTT.

The V and J genes are TRBV6-5 and TRBJ1-2, with D possibly being TRBD1 (5 bases). Germline CDR1 is MNHEY and CDR2 is SVGAGI. V lost 2 bases and J lost 6, with 16 bases in between. The CDR3 has 15 amino acids. Here the CDR3 DNA reads TGTGCCAGCAGTTACAGTTCCGGGACTAGGGATGGCTACACCTTC. Translated, it gives CASSYSSGTRDGYTF.

V and J are TRBV6-2 or TRBV6-3 and TRBJ2-3, with D perhaps TRBD2 (5 bases). V was cut by 4 bases and J by 5 bases, with 7 bases left in between. This CDR3 comprises 12 residues. CDR1 MNHEY and CDR2 SVGEGT come from the germline V gene. The CDR3 loop is CASSLGRDTQYF. The DNA of the CDR3 is TGTGCCAGCAGTTTAGGGAGAGATACGCAGTATTTT.